The 11 T cell receptor beta chains in this list originate from one sample, sequenced in a study of blood T cell repertoires in COVID-19. Only in-frame clones appear in the TCRdb table, and some are missing; sequencing was by immunoSEQ multiplex PCR. The sample carries more than 95,000 clones, roughly nine tenths recorded once. The specimen sequenced was peripheral blood. These TCRs come from a man in his 70s who had recovered from COVID-19.

The V call is TRBV9, the J call TRBJ2-1; 10 positions agree with TRBD2. The CDR3 contains 16 residues. From germline, CDR1 is SGDLS and CDR2 YYNGEE. The trim removed 4 bases at V and 4 bases at J, leaving 8 bases unmatched. For the CDR3, the DNA is TGTGCCAGCAGCCCCCGAGCGGGGGGGATTTACAATGAGCAGTTCTTC. Translated, it gives CASSPRAGGIYNEQFF.

This chain links TRBV7-3 with TRBJ2-2; D might be TRBD2 (6 bases). The CDR3 has 13 residues. The V and J ends lost 5 bases and 6 bases respectively, with 10 bases between them. Germline V CDR1 and CDR2: SGHTA, FQGTGA. CDR3 bases: TGTGCCAGCAGCCTACGGAGGGCCGGGGAGCTGTTTTTT. It encodes CASSLRRAGELFF. The full variable domain, completed using reference TRBV7-3 and TRBJ2-2, is GAGVSQTPSNKVTEKGKYVELRCDPISGHTALYWYRQSLGQGPEFLIYFQGTGAADDSGLPNDRFFAVRPEGSVSTLKIQRTERGDSAVYLCASSLRRAGELFFGEGSRLTVL.

This sequence joins TRBV6-5 and TRBJ2-5, with D possibly being TRBD2 (6 bases). Trimming stripped 2 bases from V and 7 bases from J, with 11 bases between. Germline V gives CDR1 MNHEY, CDR2 SVGAGI. CDR3 length: 13 amino acids. CDR3 amino acids: CASSYGGPGTQYF. CDR3 DNA: TGTGCCAGCAGTTACGGAGGGCCCGGGACCCAGTACTTC.

The V gene is TRBV7-2, the J gene TRBJ1-3, with unresolved D. Germline V gene sequence: CDR1 SGHTA, CDR2 FQGNSA. The length of the CDR3 is 14 residues. V was trimmed by 1 base and J by 0 bases, leaving 4 bases between them. CDR3 sequence: CASSLGISGNTIYF. The DNA for the CDR3 is TGTGCCAGCAGCTTAGGTATCTCTGGAAACACCATATATTTT. Using reference TRBV7-2 and TRBJ1-3 for the parts outside the CDR3, the full variable domain is GAGVSQSPSNKVTEKGKDVELRCDPISGHTALYWYRQSLGQGLEFLIYFQGNSAPDKSGLPSDRFSAERTGGSVSTLTIQRTQQEDSAVYLCASSLGISGNTIYFGEGSWLTVV.

V and J are TRBV9 and TRBJ2-1; a weak D match, TRBD2 (5 bases). Trimming took 0 bases from V and 5 from J, leaving 15 bases between them. Germline V CDR1 and CDR2: SGDLS, YYNGEE. The CDR3 extends over 16 amino acids. The CDR3 here is CASSVGALVNDNEQFF. The CDR3 region has the DNA TGTGCCAGCAGCGTAGGAGCACTAGTCAACGACAATGAGCAGTTCTTC.

V and J are TRBV7-3 and TRBJ1-6; maybe TRBD1 (5 bases). Germline assignment: CDR1 SGHTA and CDR2 FQGTGA. This CDR3 has 15 amino acids. The V end was cut by 6 bases, the J end by 6 bases, with 15 bases between. The DNA for the CDR3 is TGTGCCAGCAGTTGGGGCTCGGGGGGTAATTCACCCCTCCACTTT. Its translation: CASSWGSGGNSPLHF.

This chain joins TRBV11-2 and TRBJ1-6, with 7 nucleotides matching TRBD1. V shed 5 bases, J shed 4 bases, and the junction held 8 bases outside the gene matches. The CDR3 runs to 16 residues. Germline values: CDR1 SGHAT, CDR2 FQNNGV. The CDR3 sequence is CASSPEAGGYNSPLHF. The CDR3 nucleotides read TGTGCCAGCAGCCCGGAGGCAGGGGGGTATAATTCACCCCTCCACTTT.

The chain couples TRBV5-1 to TRBJ2-7, with 12 bases identical to TRBD1. This CDR3 has 17 residues. V trimming: 4 bases; J trimming: 2 bases; junction bases outside the gene matches: 10. The V gene's germline CDR1 is SGHRS and CDR2 YFSETQ. The chain's CDR3 is CASSRAGTGGLTYEQYF. DNA of the CDR3: TGCGCCAGCAGCAGGGCCGGGACAGGGGGCCTTACCTACGAGCAGTACTTC.

This clone was observed a single time. The chain is built from TRBV30 and TRBJ2-7; weak D call: TRBD2 (7 bases). V was shortened by 4 bases and J by 2 bases, with 15 bases between the two germline ends. CDR1 GTSNPN and CDR2 SVGIG come from the germline V gene (reference sequence). The CDR3 is 14 amino acids. DNA of the CDR3: TGTGCCTGGACTCGCGGGGGCGTGCCCTACGAGCAGTACTTC. Translating gives CAWTRGGVPYEQYF.

V gene TRBV3-1 (or the pseudogene TRBV3-2) combines with J gene TRBJ2-1; 8 nucleotides line up with TRBD2. From germline, CDR1 is LGHDT and CDR2 YNNKEL (reference sequence). V dropped 4 bases and J dropped 4; count of bases not matched to a gene: 9. This CDR3 has 16 amino acids. The CDR3 here is CASSLGGIAGYNEQFF. DNA for the CDR3: TGTGCCAGCAGCCTAGGTGGGATAGCGGGGTACAATGAGCAGTTCTTC.

The V call is TRBV24-1, the J call TRBJ2-1; weak D call: TRBD2 (5 bases). The CDR3 is 13 residues long. The germline gives CDR1 KGHDR, CDR2 SFDVKD. Trimming took 1 base from V and 7 from J, leaving 7 bases between them. The CDR3 sequence is CATSDLPGNEQFF. CDR3 bases: TGTGCCACCAGTGATTTACCGGGAAATGAGCAGTTCTTC.